This T cell receptor beta chain was retrieved from a study of blood T cell repertoires in COVID-19. Study details: The United States, Italy and Spain supplied acute and convalescent COVID-19 samples. The cDNA or gDNA used as material had been derived from T cells, B-cell-depleted T cells, or PBMCs.

The germline V gene has CDR1 MDHEN and CDR2 SYDVKM. This CDR3 contains 17 residues. With 3 bases clipped from V and 0 bases from J, the junction kept 8 bases outside the gene matches. Using immunoSEQ multiplex PCR, the repertoire was profiled, and TCRdb retains in-frame clones only, with some absent. The sample consists of about 200,000 clones, around 75% of them appearing once. This chain connects TRBV28 to TRBJ2-1; 7 nucleotides match TRBD2. This TCR came from a human donor in a cohort sampled during active COVID-19. Sequencing was done on a sample of peripheral blood. CDR3 sequence: CASSFPSAGFSYNEQFF. CDR3 sequence (DNA): TGTGCCAGCAGTTTCCCCTCAGCGGGATTCTCCTACAATGAGCAGTTCTTC. Together with reference TRBV28 and TRBJ2-1, the CDR3 gives the full variable domain: DVKVTQSSRYLVKRTGEKVFLECVQDMDHENMFWYRQDPGLGLRLIYFSYDVKMKEKGDIPEGYSVSREKKERFSLILESASTNQTSMYLCASSFPSAGFSYNEQFFGPGTRLTVL.